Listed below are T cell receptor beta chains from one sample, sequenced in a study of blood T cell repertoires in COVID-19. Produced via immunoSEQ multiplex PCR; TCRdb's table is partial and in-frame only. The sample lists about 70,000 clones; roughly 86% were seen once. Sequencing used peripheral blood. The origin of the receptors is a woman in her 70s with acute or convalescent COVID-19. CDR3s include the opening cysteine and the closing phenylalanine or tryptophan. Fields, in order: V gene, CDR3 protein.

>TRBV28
CASLRVSPTEAFF
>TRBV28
CASSDPTGATEAFF
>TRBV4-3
CASSQDWGSGLAGATDTQYF
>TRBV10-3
CAISDRTSGGAGETQYF
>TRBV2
CASSPGQGSGELFF
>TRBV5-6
CASSLGPSGRGWDEQFF
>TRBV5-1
CASSLDDNSGNTIYF
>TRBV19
CASSIRENSPLHF
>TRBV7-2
CASSPSGSKGHEQFF
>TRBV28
CASQPPGTGTYNEQFF
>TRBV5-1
CASKERQTYTEAFF
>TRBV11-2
CASSFEGGEQFF
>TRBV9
CASSQRGAGSTDTQYF
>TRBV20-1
CSASGGALNTGELFF
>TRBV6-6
CATRTGPDEQYF
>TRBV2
CASRDSLNTGELFF
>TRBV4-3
CASSQEGQGGNTIYF
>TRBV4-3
CASSQDAAGDLYEQYF
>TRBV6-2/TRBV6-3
CASSYMVHGGSETQYF
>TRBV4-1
CASSQSGTSGLHYEQYF
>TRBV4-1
CASSQTGQGREKLFF
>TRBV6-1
CASSDQRPSRESSYTF
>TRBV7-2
CASSLDRVNTEAFF
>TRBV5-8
CASSWSPDTEAFF
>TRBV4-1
CASSQEEGGNYGYTF
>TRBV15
CATSSGDINTGELFF
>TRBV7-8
CASSPSRVGNQPQHF
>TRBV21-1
CASSTTGGTSPLHF
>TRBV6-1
CASSERGYNGYTF
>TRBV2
CASSTDRGTEAFF
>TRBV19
CASRSSLAVYNEQFF
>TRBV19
CASNLQGHLNTEAFF
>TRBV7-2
CASSLNGGHQETQYF
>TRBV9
CASSVVGLAGTDTQYF
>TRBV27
CASSSLVRTEAFF
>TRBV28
CASSFAKPGEQYF
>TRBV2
CASSTGTTWQFF
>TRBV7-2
CASSSRRVMTGELFF
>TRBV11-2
CASSGGANYEQYF
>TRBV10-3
CAISTSGGSQETQYF
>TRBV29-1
CSVDKLAGGNNEQFF